This T cell receptor (beta chain) was observed in a study of blood T cell repertoires in COVID-19. The germline V gene has CDR1 LNHDA and CDR2 SQIVND (reference sequence). With 9 bases clipped from V and 7 bases from J, the junction kept 11 bases outside the gene matches. The CDR3 extends over 14 amino acids. TCRdb keeps only in-frame clones here, not all; method: immunoSEQ multiplex PCR. The table lists about 230,000 clones, less than 90% of them singletons, with 2.6% in the top ten. The receptor's source is a woman aged 70-85 years with active or convalescent COVID-19. The J gene is TRBJ2-1, the V gene TRBV19, with 8 bases lining up with TRBD2. Material: peripheral blood. Written as DNA, the CDR3 is TGTGCCAGCCGACTAGCGCACAATACAAATGAGCAGTTCTTC. Translating gives CASRLAHNTNEQFF.